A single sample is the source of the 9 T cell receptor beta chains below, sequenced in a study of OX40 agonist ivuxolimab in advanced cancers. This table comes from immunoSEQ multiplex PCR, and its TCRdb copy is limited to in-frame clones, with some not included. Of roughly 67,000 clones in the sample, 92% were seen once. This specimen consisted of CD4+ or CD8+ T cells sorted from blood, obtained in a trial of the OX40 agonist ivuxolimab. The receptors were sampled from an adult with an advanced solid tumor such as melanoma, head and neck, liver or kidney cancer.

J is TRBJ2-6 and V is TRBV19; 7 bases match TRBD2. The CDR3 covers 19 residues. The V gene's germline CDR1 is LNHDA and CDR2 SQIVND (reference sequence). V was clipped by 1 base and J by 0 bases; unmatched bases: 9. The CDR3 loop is CASSIVGGPPFSGANVLTF. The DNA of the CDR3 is TGTGCCAGTAGTATAGTGGGAGGGCCACCCTTCTCTGGGGCCAACGTCCTGACTTTC.

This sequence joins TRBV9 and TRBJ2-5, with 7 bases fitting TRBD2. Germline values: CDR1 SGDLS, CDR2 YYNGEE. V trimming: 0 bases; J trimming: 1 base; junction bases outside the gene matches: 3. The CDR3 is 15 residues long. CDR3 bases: TGTGCCAGCAGCGTAGCACCGGGGGGCCAAGAGACCCAGTACTTC. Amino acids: CASSVAPGGQETQYF.

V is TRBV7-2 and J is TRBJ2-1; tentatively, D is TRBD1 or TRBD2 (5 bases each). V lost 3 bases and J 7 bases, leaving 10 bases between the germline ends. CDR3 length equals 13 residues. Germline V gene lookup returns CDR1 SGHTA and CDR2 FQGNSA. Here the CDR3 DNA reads TGTGCCAGCAGCTTGGGGACGGCAAATGAGCAGTTCTTC. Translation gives CASSLGTANEQFF.

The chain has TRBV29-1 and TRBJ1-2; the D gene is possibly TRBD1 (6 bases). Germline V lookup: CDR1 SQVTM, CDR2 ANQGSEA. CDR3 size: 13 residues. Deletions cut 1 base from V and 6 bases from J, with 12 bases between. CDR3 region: CSVEGWGAHGYTF. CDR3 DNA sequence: TGCAGCGTTGAAGGTTGGGGGGCCCATGGCTACACCTTC.

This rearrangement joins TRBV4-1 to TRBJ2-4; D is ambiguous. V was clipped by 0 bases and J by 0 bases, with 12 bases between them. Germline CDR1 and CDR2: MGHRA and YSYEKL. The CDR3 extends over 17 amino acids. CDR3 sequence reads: CASSQDHLSLAKNIQYF. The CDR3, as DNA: TGCGCCAGCAGCCAAGATCATCTCAGCCTAGCCAAAAACATTCAGTACTTC.

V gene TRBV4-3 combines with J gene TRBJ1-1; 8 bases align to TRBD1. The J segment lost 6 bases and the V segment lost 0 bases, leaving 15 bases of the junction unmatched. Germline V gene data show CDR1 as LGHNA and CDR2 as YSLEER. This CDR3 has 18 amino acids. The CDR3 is CASSQELSGGPFGAEAFF. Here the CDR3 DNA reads TGCGCCAGCAGCCAAGAATTGTCAGGGGGCCCTTTCGGGGCTGAAGCTTTCTTT.

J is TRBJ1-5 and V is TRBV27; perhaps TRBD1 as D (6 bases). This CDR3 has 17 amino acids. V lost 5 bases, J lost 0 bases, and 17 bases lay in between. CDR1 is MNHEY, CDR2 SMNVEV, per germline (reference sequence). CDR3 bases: TGTGCCAGCAGTCCCGGGACATTCTCAAATAGCAATCAGCCCCAGCATTTT. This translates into CASSPGTFSNSNQPQHF.

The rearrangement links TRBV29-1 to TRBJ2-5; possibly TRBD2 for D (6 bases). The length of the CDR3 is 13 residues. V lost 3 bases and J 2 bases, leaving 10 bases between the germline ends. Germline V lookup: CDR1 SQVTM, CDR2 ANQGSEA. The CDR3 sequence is CSVDRGRQETQYF. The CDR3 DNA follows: TGCAGCGTTGATCGGGGGAGGCAAGAGACCCAGTACTTC.

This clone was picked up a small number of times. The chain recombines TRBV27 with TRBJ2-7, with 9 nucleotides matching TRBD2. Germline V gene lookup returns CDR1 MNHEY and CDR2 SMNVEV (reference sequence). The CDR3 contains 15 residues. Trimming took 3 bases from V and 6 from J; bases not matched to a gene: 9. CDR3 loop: CASSFGTSPVSEQYF. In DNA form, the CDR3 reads TGTGCCAGCAGTTTTGGGACTAGCCCGGTCAGCGAGCAGTACTTC.